The present entry profiles one T cell receptor (beta chain) with its context. Its antigen is as yet unknown. Previously, flow cytometry had revealed CD8+CD57+ cell expansion in the patients chosen for sequencing. The data belong to a study of CD8+CD57+ T cells in acquired aplastic anemia. About the research overall: Mean yield of DNA from sorted CD4+ and CD8+ cells was approximately 3 ug. Study results and caveats: Overlapping CD8+ CDR3 repertoires of patients and controls contained approximately 28 shared sequences.

Germline lookup yields CDR1 MNHEY and CDR2 SMNVEV (reference sequence). V lost 6 bases and J lost 10; bases outside the gene matches: 8. This CDR3 region has 15 residues. The template used for profiling TCR beta VDJ and CDR3 was genomic DNA. A single record per CDR3 protein comes from TCRdb applying MiXCR to the reads. The repertoire holds approximately 250,000 distinct CDR3 sequences, with approximately 82% as singletons. This chain connects TRBV27 to TRBJ2-1; TRBD2 agrees at 14 bases. This receptor was taken from a human donor with aplastic anemia. Sequenced sample: sorted CD4+, CD8+, or CD8+CD57+ T cells (not recorded which) from PBMCs. CDR3: CASRQGLAGESEQFF. In DNA, the CDR3 is TGTGCCAGCAGACAGGGACTAGCGGGAGAGAGCGAGCAGTTCTTC.